Each of the 12 T cell receptor beta chains below was sequenced from the same sample in a study of naive and memory T cell subsets. Both TRBC1 and TRBC2 were covered by a beta constant-region primer of two equimolar oligonucleotides. Nested alpha and beta constant-region primers with the SP2 primer drove four PCR rounds on ligated cDNA. TCRdb independently ran MiXCR on the UMI-ligation and nested PCR reads; one entry per CDR3 protein. The repertoire includes roughly 92,000 distinct CDR3 sequences, 11% of them detected once, and 0.13% sits in the top ten. Overall study results and limits: Possibly reflecting memory cells re-expressing CD45RA, a few larger clonotypes occurred in naive repertoires, especially CD8.

Their antigens are not known. Sequenced sample: naive CD4+ T cells from blood. The receptor source for this set is a human donor in good health.

This clonotype has a handful of counts. The junction shows a germline mismatch at one end, possibly a read error. The J gene is TRBJ2-7, the V gene TRBV7-2; 9 positions agree with TRBD1. The germline V gene encodes CDR1 SGHTA and CDR2 FQGNSA. The CDR3 extends over 11 amino acids. The DNA for the CDR3 is TGTGCCAGCAGTTTGCCGGGACAGGGACACTTC. It specifies CASSLPGQGHF.

The table lists this clonotype with many counts. The rearrangement joins TRBV5-8 to TRBJ2-1, with D possibly called TRBD1 or TRBD2 (6 bases each). This CDR3 has 16 residues. Germline CDR1 reads SGHTS; CDR2 reads YDEGEE. V gave up 2 bases and J gave up 1 base, with 13 bases separating them. The DNA of the CDR3 is TGTGCCAGCAGCTTAAGGGGGGCCGGTTCCTACAATGAGCAGTTCTTC. Translating it yields CASSLRGAGSYNEQFF.

The V call is TRBV7-9, the J call TRBJ2-3, with 7 nucleotides matching TRBD1. V shed 4 bases and J 5 bases; nucleotides not matched to a gene: 3. CDR1 is SEHNR, CDR2 FQNEAQ, per germline (reference sequence). The CDR3 has 13 residues. The DNA of the CDR3 is TGTGCCAGCAGCTATTACAGGGGAGATACGCAGTATTTT. Protein product: CASSYYRGDTQYF.

This clonotype has only a few counts. This rearrangement joins TRBV20-1 to TRBJ2-7; perhaps TRBD1 as D (5 bases). V lost 6 bases and J 5 bases, leaving 17 bases between the germline ends. Germline V CDR1 and CDR2: DFQATT, SNEGSKA (reference sequence). The CDR3 spans 13 residues. The CDR3 reads CSAPEAGRNEQYF. The CDR3 region has the DNA TGCAGTGCCCCTGAGGCAGGGCGGAACGAGCAGTACTTC.

This clonotype occurred many times. This rearrangement joins TRBV29-1 to TRBJ1-2; D ambiguous. Trimming pared 1 base from V and 8 bases from J, leaving 14 bases between. CDR1 SQVTM and CDR2 ANQGSEA come from the germline V gene. This CDR3 has 13 residues. CDR3 amino acids: CSVEGGRSSGYTF. The CDR3 DNA follows: TGCAGCGTTGAAGGAGGGAGGTCGTCGGGCTACACCTTC. Full variable domain (missing parts from reference TRBV29-1 and TRBJ1-2): SAVISQKPSRDICQRGTSLTIQCQVDSQVTMMFWYRQQPGQSLTLIATANQGSEATYESGFVIDKFPISRPNLTFSTLTVSNMSPEDSSIYLCSVEGGRSSGYTFGSGTRLTVV.

This clonotype was detected a few times. This CDR3 reads CASRGHTGNTIYF. The DNA of the CDR3 is TGTGCCAGCAGAGGACACACTGGAAACACCATATATTTT. This chain connects TRBV6-6 to TRBJ1-3; maybe TRBD1 (5 bases). Deletions cut 6 bases from V and 2 bases from J, with 8 bases between. CDR3 length: 13 amino acids. Germline V lookup: CDR1 MNHNY, CDR2 SVGAGI (reference sequence).

This clonotype was detected only a few times. The chain is built from TRBV7-2 and TRBJ1-6; TRBD1 matches 8 bases. The CDR3 is 19 residues long. CDR1 and CDR2 (germline): SGHTA, FQGNSA. Losses at the gene ends were 1 base for V and 0 bases for J; bases not matched to a gene: 8. CDR3 residues: CASSLEWQGASSYNSPLHF. In DNA form, the CDR3 reads TGTGCCAGCAGCTTAGAATGGCAGGGGGCAAGCTCCTATAATTCACCCCTCCACTTT.

This chain links TRBV20-1 with TRBJ2-1, with D unresolved. V was shortened by 0 bases and J by 3 bases, with 18 bases between the two germline ends. Per germline, CDR1 DFQATT and CDR2 SNEGSKA (reference sequence). This CDR3 region has 17 residues. The CDR3 DNA reads TGCAGTGCTAGAGATTCCCCTAGTGAGATCTTCTACAATGAGCAGTTCTTC. This gives the protein CSARDSPSEIFYNEQFF.

This clonotype was counted a few times. The CDR3 nucleotides are TGTGCCACCCTCGACGGTATCCGGGGCCCGAATCAGCCCCAGCATTTT. Translating gives CATLDGIRGPNQPQHF. This sequence joins TRBV6-2 or TRBV6-3 and TRBJ1-5, with D possibly being TRBD1 (5 bases). Germline CDR1 is MNHEY and CDR2 is SVGEGT. This CDR3 is built from 16 residues. The germline V and J ends were trimmed by 10 bases and 4 bases, with 23 bases remaining between them.

This clonotype was seen many times. The chain joins TRBV12-3 or TRBV12-4 to TRBJ2-3; D not resolved. The CDR3 covers 14 residues. Trimming took off 3 bases at V and 4 bases at J, with 11 bases between the two ends. CDR3 DNA sequence: TGTGCCAGCAGTTTTACCCCGGGCTCAGATACGCAGTATTTT. Protein product: CASSFTPGSDTQYF.

The sample holds many counts of this clonotype. This chain joins TRBV11-2 and TRBJ2-3, with 14 nucleotides matching TRBD2. Per the germline V gene, CDR1 is SGHAT and CDR2 is FQNNGV. Trimming removed 4 bases from V and 11 bases from J; junction bases left unmatched: 8. The CDR3 runs to 15 residues. This CDR3 reads CASSSTSGGAYGQYF. The CDR3 DNA sequence: TGTGCCAGCAGCTCGACTAGCGGGGGGGCTTATGGGCAGTATTTT.

V and J are TRBV20-1 and TRBJ1-6; no firm D call. Per germline, CDR1 DFQATT and CDR2 SNEGSKA (reference sequence). V lost 2 bases to trimming and J lost 13 bases, with 18 bases between them. The CDR3 extends over 14 amino acids. The CDR3 DNA reads TGCAGTGCTAGATCAGAACCAGGAATTTTTCCCCTCCACTTT. As protein: CSARSEPGIFPLHF.